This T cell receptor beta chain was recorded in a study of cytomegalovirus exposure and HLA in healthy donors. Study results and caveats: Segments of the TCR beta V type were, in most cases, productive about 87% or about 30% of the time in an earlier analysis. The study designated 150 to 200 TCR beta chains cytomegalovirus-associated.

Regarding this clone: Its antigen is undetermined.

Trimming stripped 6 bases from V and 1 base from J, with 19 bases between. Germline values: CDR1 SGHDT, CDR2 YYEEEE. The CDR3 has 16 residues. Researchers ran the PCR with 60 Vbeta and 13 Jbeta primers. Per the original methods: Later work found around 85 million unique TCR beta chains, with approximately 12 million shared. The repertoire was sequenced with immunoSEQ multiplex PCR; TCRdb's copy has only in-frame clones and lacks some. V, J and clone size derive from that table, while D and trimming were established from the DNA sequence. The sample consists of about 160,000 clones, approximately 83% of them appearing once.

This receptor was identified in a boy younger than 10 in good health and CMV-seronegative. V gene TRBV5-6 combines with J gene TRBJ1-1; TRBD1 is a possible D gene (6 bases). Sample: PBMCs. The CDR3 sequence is CASIPMIQGTNTEAFF. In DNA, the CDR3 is TGTGCCAGCATCCCCATGATACAGGGAACGAACACTGAAGCTTTCTTT.